This TCR beta chain was recovered during a study of blood T cell repertoires in COVID-19. Whole-study context: The United States, Italy and Spain were the sources of the acute and convalescent COVID-19 samples. Sources were T cells, B-cell-depleted T cells, or PBMCs; the material itself was cDNA or gDNA.

Methods used by the authors: Amplification from reference gene primers served as the basis for estimated nucleated cell counts. Generated by immunoSEQ multiplex PCR, the TCRdb table keeps only in-frame clones and is missing some. V, J and clone size are those of that table, while D and trimming were read from the DNA. The table lists 75,000 to 90,000 clones, around 80% of them singletons. The CDR3 is made up of 16 amino acids. Looked up from germline, CDR1 is SGHRS and CDR2 is YFSETQ. Trimming stripped 4 bases from V and 3 bases from J, with 19 bases between. V gene TRBV5-1 combines with J gene TRBJ2-5, with D maybe TRBD2 (6 bases). The source of this sequence is a woman in her thirties or forties with active or convalescent COVID-19. The sample consisted of peripheral blood. The CDR3 protein is CASSVDETTGEETQYF. DNA of the CDR3: TGCGCCAGCAGCGTGGACGAGACTACGGGGGAAGAGACCCAGTACTTC.